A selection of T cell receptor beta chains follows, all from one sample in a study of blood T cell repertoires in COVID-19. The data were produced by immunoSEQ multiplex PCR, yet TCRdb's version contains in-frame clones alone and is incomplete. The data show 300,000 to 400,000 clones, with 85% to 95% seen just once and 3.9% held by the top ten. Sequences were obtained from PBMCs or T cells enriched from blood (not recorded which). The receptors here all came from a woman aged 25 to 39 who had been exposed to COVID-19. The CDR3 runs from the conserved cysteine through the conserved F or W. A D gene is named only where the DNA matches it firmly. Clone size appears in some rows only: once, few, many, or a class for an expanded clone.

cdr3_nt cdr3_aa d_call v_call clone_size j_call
TGTGCCAGCAGCCAAGACGGTCCTAGCGGACAGAGCACAGATACGCAGTATTTT CASSQDGPSGQSTDTQYF . TRBV14 once TRBJ2-3
TGTGCCAGCAGTGAGGCTTGGGGGCGGGTCAATGAGCAGTTCTTC CASSEAWGRVNEQFF . TRBV6-4 . TRBJ2-1
TGTGCCAGCTCACCAAATTGGTGGCAAAGTGGAGACACCGGGGAGCTGTTTTTT CASSPNWWQSGDTGELFF . TRBV18 once TRBJ2-2
TGTGCCAGTAGTATTGGGGACAGGAACCAAGAGACCCAGTACTTC CASSIGDRNQETQYF TRBD1 TRBV19 . TRBJ2-5
TGTGCCATCAGTGAGTCGAACAGCAATGAAAAACTGTTTTTT CAISESNSNEKLFF . TRBV10-3 . TRBJ1-4
TGTGCCAGCAGCCCCGTCCGGGGTGCCGGGGAGCTGTTTTTT CASSPVRGAGELFF . TRBV7-3 . TRBJ2-2
TGTGCCAGCAGTTTATACACCGATACGCAGTATTTT CASSLYTDTQYF . TRBV28 . TRBJ2-3
TGTGCCAGCAGCCACGGGGGGTTTCTAGGAGAGACCCAGTACTTC CASSHGGFLGETQYF TRBD2 TRBV6-2/TRBV6-3 few TRBJ2-5
TGTGCCAGCAGCTTAGAGGACGGACAGGGGAATGAAGCTTTCTTT CASSLEDGQGNEAFF TRBD1 TRBV11-2 . TRBJ1-1
TGTGCCAGCAGTGCCAGAATTGCAACTAATGAAAAACTGTTTTTT CASSARIATNEKLFF . TRBV27 . TRBJ1-4
TGTGCCAGCAGCAACAGCTATCAGCCCCAGCATTTT CASSNSYQPQHF . TRBV6-6 . TRBJ1-5
TGTGCCAGTAGTTGGGGACAGGGCCCTTCCTACGAGCAGTACTTC CASSWGQGPSYEQYF TRBD1 TRBV19 . TRBJ2-7
TGCGCCAGCAGCTTCCTTGAACAGGGTGGGGGAAAAACCTACAATGAGCAGTTCTTC CASSFLEQGGGKTYNEQFF . TRBV5-1 few TRBJ2-1
TGTGCCAGCAGCCTTAGACTGCCTAATTCACCCCTCCACTTT CASSLRLPNSPLHF . TRBV5-6 . TRBJ1-6
TGTGCCAGCAGTTACTCGGGCAGGGGGCGCGATGAAGCTTTCTTT CASSYSGRGRDEAFF TRBD1 TRBV6-5 . TRBJ1-1
TGTGCCAGTAGTCTATCGACAGGGAACCTCAATGAGCAGTTCTTC CASSLSTGNLNEQFF TRBD1 TRBV19 . TRBJ2-1
TGTGCCAGCAGGAAGGGGGGCTACACCTTC CASRKGGYTF . TRBV6-5 . TRBJ1-2
TGTGCCAGCAGCCAAGTGGGGACAGGGCCCTATGGCTACACCTTC CASSQVGTGPYGYTF TRBD1 TRBV3-1/TRBV3-2 . TRBJ1-2
TGTGCCAGCTCACCATCTACGATTAGCTATGGCTACACCTTC CASSPSTISYGYTF . TRBV18 . TRBJ1-2
TGCGCCAGCAGCCCGGGACAGACCTTTAACCACGAGCAGTACTTC CASSPGQTFNHEQYF TRBD1 TRBV4-3 . TRBJ2-7
TGTGCCAGCAGCGTAGGGGTGGGGCAGGGGGACGAGCAGTACTTC CASSVGVGQGDEQYF TRBD1 TRBV9 . TRBJ2-7
TGCAGCGTCGACAGGGGGAGGAACACTGAAGCTTTCTTT CSVDRGRNTEAFF TRBD1 TRBV29-1 . TRBJ1-1
TGTGCCTGGGGACAGTCCTCCTACAATGAGCAGTTCTTC CAWGQSSYNEQFF . TRBV30 . TRBJ2-1
TGTGCCAGTAGTCCAGACCCTGCTCGGGAGCAGCCCCAGCATTTT CASSPDPAREQPQHF . TRBV19 . TRBJ1-5
TGTGCCAGCAGCTTAGGAGGTGGTTGGAGCTCTGGAAACACCATATATTTT CASSLGGGWSSGNTIYF . TRBV7-8 . TRBJ1-3
TGTGCCAGAATGGGACAGCCCTTCTCAGAGGGCTACACCTTC CARMGQPFSEGYTF TRBD1 TRBV19 . TRBJ1-2
TGTGCCAGCAGATCAGCGGGGGGCCCACGGGAGCAGTACTTC CASRSAGGPREQYF TRBD2 TRBV6-5 . TRBJ2-7
TGCGCCAGCAGCCAAGATCCAAGCGGGGTTACAGATACGCAGTATTTT CASSQDPSGVTDTQYF TRBD2 TRBV4-3 once TRBJ2-3
TGTGCCAGCAGCGGGTACAGGGGGCAGGGCACCGGGGAGCTGTTTTTT CASSGYRGQGTGELFF TRBD1 TRBV5-4 . TRBJ2-2
TGTGCCAGCAGGACGGGACTAGCGTCGTACAATGAGCAGTTCTTC CASRTGLASYNEQFF TRBD2 TRBV6-5 once TRBJ2-1
TGTGCCAGCAGCTTCGGGGAGGACACTGAAGCTTTCTTT CASSFGEDTEAFF . TRBV7-8 . TRBJ1-1
TGTGCCAGCAGTTACGCCCTACAGGGAACCTATGGCTACACCTTC CASSYALQGTYGYTF . TRBV6-5 . TRBJ1-2
TGTGCCAGCTCACCAAATCCGGGACAGGGGGGCACTGAAGCTTTCTTT CASSPNPGQGGTEAFF TRBD1 TRBV18 . TRBJ1-1
TGTGCCAGCAGCCCCCTTTTGTCGGGGGAGCTGTTTTTT CASSPLLSGELFF . TRBV7-3 . TRBJ2-2
TGCAGCACCGCACTAGCGGGCAAATACAATGAGCAGTTCTTC CSTALAGKYNEQFF TRBD2 TRBV29-1 once TRBJ2-1
TGTGCCAGCAGCCAAGAGCCTAGCGGTATCCAAGAGACCCAGTACTTC CASSQEPSGIQETQYF TRBD2 TRBV2 . TRBJ2-5
TGCGCCAGCAGCGTAGCGGGGGATGGCACAGATACGCAGTATTTT CASSVAGDGTDTQYF TRBD2 TRBV5-1 . TRBJ2-3
TGTGCCAGTAGTGAGGTGGGTAGTTCCTACGAGCAGTACTTC CASSEVGSSYEQYF . TRBV19 . TRBJ2-7
TGCGCCAGCAGCTGGGGGACTTCCACAGATACGCAGTATTTT CASSWGTSTDTQYF . TRBV5-1 . TRBJ2-3
TGTGCCATCACCTCTCCGGGACTAGCGGGGGTAGAGCAGTACTTC CAITSPGLAGVEQYF TRBD2 TRBV10-3 . TRBJ2-7
TGTGCCATCAGTGAATCACTAGCGGGGGGAGCAGATACGCAGTATTTT CAISESLAGGADTQYF TRBD2 TRBV10-3 . TRBJ2-3